The 5 T cell receptor beta chains below were found in one sample sequenced in a study of cytomegalovirus exposure and HLA in healthy donors. The PCR was carried out with 60 Vbeta primers and 13 Jbeta primers. The assay was immunoSEQ multiplex PCR, and TCRdb's table has in-frame clones only and misses some. The profile shows 130,000 to 150,000 clones, approximately 74% of them singletons. The material sequenced was PBMCs. Receptors originate from a man aged 18 to 29 in good health and CMV-seropositive.

The chain links TRBV19 to TRBJ1-1; TRBD1 matches 10 bases. Germline V lookup: CDR1 LNHDA, CDR2 SQIVND (reference sequence). CDR3 length: 16 amino acids. Trimming cost V 5 bases and J 1 base; bases outside gene matches: 7. CDR3 region: CASSAMGQGRNTEAFF. The DNA of the CDR3 is TGTGCCAGTAGTGCAATGGGACAGGGGAGGAACACTGAAGCTTTCTTT.

The rearrangement joins TRBV28 to TRBJ1-4; 8 nucleotides line up with TRBD1. This CDR3 spans 13 amino acids. From germline, CDR1 is MDHEN and CDR2 SYDVKM. Trimming took 11 bases from V and 8 from J; bases not matched to a gene: 10. CDR3: CACKDRGREKLFF. The CDR3 coding sequence is TGTGCCTGTAAAGACAGGGGACGCGAAAAACTGTTTTTT.

Only a few counts were recorded for this clone. The chain uses TRBV6-6 and TRBJ2-3, with D uncertain. Per the germline V gene, CDR1 is MNHNY and CDR2 is SVGAGI (reference sequence). The CDR3 loop spans 12 amino acids. Between the trimmed V and J ends, which lost 6 bases and 6 bases, there was a span of 10 bases. CDR3 region: CASSPMKDTQYF. The CDR3 DNA sequence: TGTGCCAGCAGCCCTATGAAGGATACGCAGTATTTT.

CDR3 bases: TGTGCCAGCAGTATGGCGGGGGGGTTTACCGGGGAGCTGTTTTTT. Translated, it gives CASSMAGGFTGELFF. The chain uses TRBV9 and TRBJ2-2; the match to TRBD2 covers 9 bases. After removal of 5 bases from V and 5 bases from J, the junction contained 7 bases not matched to a gene. Germline V CDR1 and CDR2: SGDLS, YYNGEE. The CDR3 consists of 15 residues. Combining the CDR3 with reference TRBV9 and TRBJ2-2 gives the whole variable domain DSGVTQTPKHLITATGQRVTLRCSPRSGDLSVYWYQQSLDQGLQFLIQYYNGEERAKGNILERFSAQQFPDLHSELNLSSLELGDSALYFCASSMAGGFTGELFFGEGSRLTVL.

As to this clone: The junction differs from germline at one of its ends, possibly a read error. The chain is built from TRBV25-1 and TRBJ2-7, with TRBD2 as a possible D gene (7 bases). This CDR3 is built from 11 residues. Germline V gene lookup returns CDR1 MGHDK and CDR2 SYGVNS. The CDR3 bases are TGTGCCAGCAGTGAAGGGGGGGCACTAAACTTC. It yields the protein CASSEGGALNF.